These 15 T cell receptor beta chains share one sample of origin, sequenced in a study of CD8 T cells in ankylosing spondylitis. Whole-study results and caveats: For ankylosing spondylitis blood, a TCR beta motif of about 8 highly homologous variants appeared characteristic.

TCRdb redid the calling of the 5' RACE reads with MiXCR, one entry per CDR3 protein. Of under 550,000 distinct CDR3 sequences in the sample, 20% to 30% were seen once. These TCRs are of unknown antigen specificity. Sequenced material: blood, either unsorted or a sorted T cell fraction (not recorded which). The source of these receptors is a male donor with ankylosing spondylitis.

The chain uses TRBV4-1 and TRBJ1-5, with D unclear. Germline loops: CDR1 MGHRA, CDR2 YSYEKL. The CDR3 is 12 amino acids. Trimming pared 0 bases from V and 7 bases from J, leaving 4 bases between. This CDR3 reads CASSQDAQPQHF. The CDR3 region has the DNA TGCGCCAGCAGCCAAGATGCCCAGCCCCAGCATTTT.

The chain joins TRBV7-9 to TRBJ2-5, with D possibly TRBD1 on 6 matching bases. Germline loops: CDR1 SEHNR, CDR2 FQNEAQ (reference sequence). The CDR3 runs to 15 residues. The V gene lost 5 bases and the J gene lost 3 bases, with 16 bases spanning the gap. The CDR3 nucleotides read TGTGCCAGCAGCAGAGGGACGGACAGTGAAGAGACCCAGTACTTC. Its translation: CASSRGTDSEETQYF.

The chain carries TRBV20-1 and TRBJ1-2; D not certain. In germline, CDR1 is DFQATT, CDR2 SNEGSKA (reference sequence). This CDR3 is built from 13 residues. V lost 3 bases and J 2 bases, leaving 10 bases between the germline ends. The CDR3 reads CSASPGYNYGYTF. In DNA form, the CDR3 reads TGCAGTGCTAGTCCGGGCTACAACTATGGCTACACCTTC.

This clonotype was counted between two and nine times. For the CDR3, the DNA is TGCGCCAGCAGCTTCCAAGGGGATGGGGCCAACGTCCTGACTTTC. Translation: CASSFQGDGANVLTF. This sequence joins TRBV5-1 and TRBJ2-6; D is possibly TRBD1 (5 bases). This CDR3 region has 15 residues. Germline V lookup: CDR1 SGHRS, CDR2 YFSETQ. Trimming removed 2 bases from V and 3 bases from J, with 9 bases in between.

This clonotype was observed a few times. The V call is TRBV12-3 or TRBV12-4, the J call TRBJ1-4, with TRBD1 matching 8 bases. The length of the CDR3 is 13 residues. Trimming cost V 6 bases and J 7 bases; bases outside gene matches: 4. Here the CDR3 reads CASRQGASEKLFF. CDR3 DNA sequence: TGTGCCAGCAGGCAGGGGGCTAGTGAAAAACTGTTTTTT.

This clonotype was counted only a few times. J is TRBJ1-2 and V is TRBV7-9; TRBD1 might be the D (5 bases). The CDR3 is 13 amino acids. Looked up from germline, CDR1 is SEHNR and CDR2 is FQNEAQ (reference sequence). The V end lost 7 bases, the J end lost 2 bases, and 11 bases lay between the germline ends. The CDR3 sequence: CASTSTENYGYTF. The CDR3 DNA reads TGTGCCAGCACTTCGACAGAGAACTATGGCTACACCTTC.

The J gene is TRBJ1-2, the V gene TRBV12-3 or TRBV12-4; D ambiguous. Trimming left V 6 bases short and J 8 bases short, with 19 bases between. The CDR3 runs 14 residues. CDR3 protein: CASSQSTVGLGYTF. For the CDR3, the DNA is TGTGCCAGCAGCCAGTCTACAGTTGGCCTGGGCTACACCTTC.

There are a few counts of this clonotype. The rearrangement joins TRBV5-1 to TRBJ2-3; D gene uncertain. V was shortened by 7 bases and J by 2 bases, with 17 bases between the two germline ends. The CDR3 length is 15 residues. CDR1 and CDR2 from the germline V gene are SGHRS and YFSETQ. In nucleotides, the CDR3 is TGCGCCAGCCGGAGATCTGAATACCACACAGATACGCAGTATTTT. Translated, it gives CASRRSEYHTDTQYF.

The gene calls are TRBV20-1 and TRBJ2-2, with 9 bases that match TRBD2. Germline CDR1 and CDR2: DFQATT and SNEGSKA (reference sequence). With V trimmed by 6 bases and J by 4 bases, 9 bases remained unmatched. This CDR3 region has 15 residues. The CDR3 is CSAEGLAGATGELFF. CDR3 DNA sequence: TGCAGTGCGGAAGGTTTAGCGGGGGCCACCGGGGAGCTGTTTTTT.

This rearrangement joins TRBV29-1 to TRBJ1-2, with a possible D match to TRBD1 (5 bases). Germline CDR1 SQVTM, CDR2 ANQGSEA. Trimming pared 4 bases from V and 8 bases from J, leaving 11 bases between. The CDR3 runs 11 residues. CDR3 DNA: TGCAGCGTTGTTGGGGAGGGGGGCTACACCTTC. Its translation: CSVVGEGGYTF.

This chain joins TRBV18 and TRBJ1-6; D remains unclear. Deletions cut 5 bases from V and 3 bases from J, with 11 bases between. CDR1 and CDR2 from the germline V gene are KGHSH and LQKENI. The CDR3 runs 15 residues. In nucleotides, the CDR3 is TGTGCCAGCTCAGCCGAGTGGATCTATAATTCACCCCTCCACTTT. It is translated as CASSAEWIYNSPLHF.

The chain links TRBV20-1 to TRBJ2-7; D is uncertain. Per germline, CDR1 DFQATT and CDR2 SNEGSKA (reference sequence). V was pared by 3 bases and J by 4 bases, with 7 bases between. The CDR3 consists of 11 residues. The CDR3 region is CSASNQYEQYV. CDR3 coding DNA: TGCAGTGCTAGTAACCAATACGAGCAGTACGTC.

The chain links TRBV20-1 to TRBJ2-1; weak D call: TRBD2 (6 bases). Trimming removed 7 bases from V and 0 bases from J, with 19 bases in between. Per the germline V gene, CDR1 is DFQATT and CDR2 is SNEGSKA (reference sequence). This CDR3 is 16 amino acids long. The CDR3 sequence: CSVIAAGASSYNEQFF. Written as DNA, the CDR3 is TGCAGTGTTATAGCGGCCGGGGCTAGCTCCTACAATGAGCAGTTCTTC.

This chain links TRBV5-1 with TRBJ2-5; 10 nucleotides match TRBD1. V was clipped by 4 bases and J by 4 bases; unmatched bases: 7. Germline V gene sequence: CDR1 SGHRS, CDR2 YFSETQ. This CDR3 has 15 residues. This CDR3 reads CASSPWTGGLETQYF. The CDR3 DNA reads TGCGCCAGCAGCCCCTGGACAGGGGGATTAGAGACCCAGTACTTC. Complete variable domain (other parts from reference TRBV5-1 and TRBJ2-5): KAGVTQTPRYLIKTRGQQVTLSCSPISGHRSVSWYQQTPGQGLQFLFEYFSETQRNKGNFPGRFSGRQFSNSRSEMNVSTLELGDSALYLCASSPWTGGLETQYFGPGTRLLVL.

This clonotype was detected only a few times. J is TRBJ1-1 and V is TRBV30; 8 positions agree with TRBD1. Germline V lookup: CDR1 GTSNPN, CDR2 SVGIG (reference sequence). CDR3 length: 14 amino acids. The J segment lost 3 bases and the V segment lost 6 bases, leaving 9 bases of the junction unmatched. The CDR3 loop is CACPRTGLDTEAFF. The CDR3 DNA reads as TGTGCCTGCCCCCGGACAGGGTTGGACACTGAAGCTTTCTTT.